The 29 T cell receptor beta chains below come from one sample, sequenced in a study of regulatory T cells in long-lasting Graves disease. Investigators prepared the TCR beta libraries by applying iRepertoire HTBI primers and Arm-PCR of CDR3 regions. MiXCR, run by TCRdb on the multiplex PCR reads, gives a single entry per CDR3 protein. Of under 450,000 distinct CDR3 sequences in the sample, 10% to 15% are singletons; the top ten hold under 20%. Stated time point: newly diagnosed GD, antithyroid drugs for less than 3 months. There was RNA extracted from PBMCs, and the TCR library was made from it. This sample was also put to use in a study of T cells in Graves' hyperthyroidism and ophthalmopathy.

Specimen: peripheral blood mononuclear cells (PBMCs), collected at new diagnosis, from a patient treated with antithyroid drugs. The origin of the receptors is a woman aged 18-29 years with Graves disease.

On this clonotype: A read error may explain this, as a much larger clone is one base away. This chain uses TRBV28 with TRBJ1-1; 8 bases line up with TRBD1. Germline CDR1 and CDR2: MDHEN and SYDVKM. The trim removed 4 bases at V and 6 bases at J, leaving 7 bases unmatched. The CDR3 consists of 14 residues. In nucleotides, the CDR3 is TGTGCCAGCAGTTCCGGACAGGGAGGCCCTGAAGCTTTCTTT. This sequence encodes CASSSGQGGPEAFF.

This chain connects TRBV20-1 to TRBJ2-3; the D is unclear. The CDR3 runs to 14 residues. Per the germline V gene, CDR1 is DFQATT and CDR2 is SNEGSKA (reference sequence). V was pared by 5 bases and J by 0 bases, with 12 bases between. The CDR3 spells CSAQRETSTDTQYF. The CDR3 DNA follows: TGCAGTGCTCAAAGGGAAACTAGCACAGATACGCAGTATTTT.

This sequence joins TRBV14 and TRBJ2-1; D remains unclear. CDR3 length: 15 residues. Germline CDR1 and CDR2: SGHDN and FVKESK. V shed 4 bases and J shed 6 bases, with 16 bases lying between them. CDR3 in DNA: TGTGCCAGCAGCCTTGGTGGGCGGCTTGTCAATGAGCAGTTCTTC. As protein: CASSLGGRLVNEQFF.

The V call is TRBV7-9, the J call TRBJ2-2; D may match TRBD1 or TRBD2 (5 bases each). This CDR3 comprises 17 residues. V lost 10 bases to trimming and J lost 0 bases, with 21 bases between them. Germline V gene sequence: CDR1 SEHNR, CDR2 FQNEAQ (reference sequence). Here the CDR3 reads CANKDERGSSNTGELFF. CDR3 nucleotide sequence: TGTGCCAACAAGGATGAACGGGGCAGCTCGAACACCGGGGAGCTGTTTTTT.

This clonotype was seen more than once but under ten times. CDR3 sequence reads: CASSPTGQGHRDGYTF. CDR3 in DNA: TGTGCCAGCAGCCCAACAGGACAGGGCCATAGGGATGGCTACACCTTC. The V and J genes are TRBV5-6 and TRBJ1-2, with 8 bases that match TRBD1. V lost 4 bases, J lost 6 bases, and 14 bases stayed unmatched. This CDR3 region has 16 residues. From germline, CDR1 is SGHDT and CDR2 YYEEEE.

This clonotype appeared many times. The gene calls are TRBV24-1 and TRBJ2-1, with unresolved D. There are 15 residues in the CDR3. V was shortened by 3 bases and J by 5 bases, with 13 bases between the two germline ends. From germline, CDR1 is KGHDR and CDR2 SFDVKD. The DNA for the CDR3 is TGTGCCACCAGTGATCCAGGAAAACTTAACAATGAGCAGTTCTTC. Its translation: CATSDPGKLNNEQFF.

In this sample, this clonotype turned up many times. The CDR3 protein is CASVGGLGYEQYF. In nucleotides, the CDR3 is TGTGCCAGCGTCGGCGGATTAGGCTACGAGCAGTACTTC. The J gene is TRBJ2-7, the V gene TRBV6-1; D gene uncertain. With 8 bases removed from V and 3 bases from J, the gap between germline ends came to 14 bases. The CDR3 length is 13 residues. CDR1 is MNHNS and CDR2 is SASEGT in the germline V gene.

This clonotype was seen a handful of times. This may come from a read error, since a much larger clone is one base off. The chain uses TRBV6-5 and TRBJ2-7; D is possibly TRBD2 (6 bases). The CDR3 loop spans 13 amino acids. Germline V gene lookup returns CDR1 MNHEY and CDR2 SVGAGI. Trimming shortened V by 4 bases and J by 3 bases, and 10 bases separated the two germline ends. CDR3 bases: TGTGCCAGCAGTTGTGGCGGGGTCTACGAGCAGTACTTC. This encodes CASSCGGVYEQYF.

This clonotype has at least ten counts. V usage is TRBV20-1 and J usage is TRBJ2-7; no reliable D call. V was cut by 3 bases and J by 4 bases, with 16 bases left in between. Per germline, CDR1 DFQATT and CDR2 SNEGSKA (reference sequence). The CDR3 runs to 14 residues. CDR3 residues: CSASRAMNLYEQYF. The CDR3 DNA reads TGCAGTGCTAGTAGGGCCATGAATCTGTACGAGCAGTACTTC.

This clonotype appeared many times. The V gene is TRBV7-2, the J gene TRBJ2-7; no clear D gene. The CDR3 runs to 14 residues. Germline CDR1 SGHTA, CDR2 FQGNSA. Trimming left V 0 bases short and J 0 bases short, with 6 bases between. CDR3 residues: CASSLAGGSYEQYV. CDR3 coding DNA: TGTGCCAGCAGCTTAGCGGGCGGCTCCTACGAGCAGTACGTC.

This clonotype was picked up a small number of times. The chain links TRBV4-3 to TRBJ2-7; no reliable D call. This CDR3 comprises 13 residues. The germline V gene encodes CDR1 LGHNA and CDR2 YSLEER. The V end lost 1 base, the J end lost 7 bases, and 11 bases lay between the germline ends. The CDR3 nucleotides are TGCGCCAGCAGCCAAGTCCGCCCTGGGGAGCAGTACTTC. Protein product: CASSQVRPGEQYF.

This clonotype occurred many times. The rearrangement uses TRBV30 and TRBJ1-1, with 7 bases that match TRBD1. The germline CDR1 and CDR2 sequences are GTSNPN and SVGIG (reference sequence). J lost 1 base, V lost 6 bases, and 8 bases had no gene match. The CDR3 covers 14 residues. The CDR3 DNA is TGTGCCTGTAGCCACCCAGGGGGGAACACTGAAGCTTTCTTT. This codes for CACSHPGGNTEAFF.

The table lists this clonotype with a few counts. The V gene is TRBV30, the J gene TRBJ1-2; TRBD1 might be the D (6 bases). The V gene's germline CDR1 is GTSNPN and CDR2 SVGIG (reference sequence). The CDR3 loop spans 15 amino acids. The germline V and J ends were trimmed by 4 bases and 2 bases, with 17 bases remaining between them. CDR3 residues: CAWNLGGTPNYGYTF. The CDR3 region has the DNA TGTGCCTGGAATCTCGGCGGGACACCGAACTATGGCTACACCTTC.

This clonotype showed up many times. The DNA of the CDR3 is TGTGCCAGCAGTTTCTCGCCCGAAATCCGGGACATTCAGTACTTC. It specifies CASSFSPEIRDIQYF. The chain combines TRBV28 with TRBJ2-4; D call uncertain. Germline assignment: CDR1 MDHEN and CDR2 SYDVKM. This CDR3 spans 15 amino acids. The germline V and J ends were trimmed by 3 bases and 8 bases, with 17 bases remaining between them. The full variable domain, its missing parts supplied by reference TRBV28 and TRBJ2-4, is DVKVTQSSRYLVKRTGEKVFLECVQDMDHENMFWYRQDPGLGLRLIYFSYDVKMKEKGDIPEGYSVSREKKERFSLILESASTNQTSMYLCASSFSPEIRDIQYFGAGTRLSVL.

This clonotype was observed a few times. V usage is TRBV7-2 and J usage is TRBJ2-1; 12 bases fit TRBD1. The junction had 3 bases not matched to a gene; V was cut back by 1 base and J by 8 bases. Germline V gene lookup returns CDR1 SGHTA and CDR2 FQGNSA. There are 15 residues in the CDR3. The CDR3 sequence: CASSLGGQGAHEQFF. The CDR3, as DNA: TGTGCCAGCAGCTTAGGGGGACAGGGGGCCCATGAGCAGTTCTTC.

Ten or more counts support this clonotype. This CDR3 reads CSARPINNQPQHF. As DNA, the CDR3 is TGCAGTGCTAGGCCTATAAACAATCAGCCCCAGCATTTT. This chain joins TRBV20-1 and TRBJ1-5, with D hard to call. The V end lost 3 bases, the J end lost 3 bases, and 9 bases lay between the germline ends. This CDR3 comprises 13 residues. Germline V gives CDR1 DFQATT, CDR2 SNEGSKA (reference sequence).

The table lists this clonotype with many counts. This sequence joins TRBV14 and TRBJ1-1, with D hard to call. With 2 bases removed from V and 7 bases from J, the gap between germline ends came to 14 bases. The CDR3 consists of 14 residues. Germline V CDR1 and CDR2: SGHDN, FVKESK. CDR3 sequence reads: CASSQLRWQSEAFF. As DNA, the CDR3 is TGTGCCAGCAGCCAACTCCGCTGGCAAAGTGAAGCTTTCTTT.

This clonotype has ten or more counts. The rearrangement links TRBV20-1 to TRBJ1-3, with D unclear. Germline loops: CDR1 DFQATT, CDR2 SNEGSKA (reference sequence). V dropped 6 bases and J dropped 0 bases, with 9 bases sitting between them. The CDR3 runs 13 residues. The CDR3 is CSALRVSGNTIYF. The CDR3 DNA sequence: TGCAGTGCCCTCAGAGTCTCTGGAAACACCATATATTTT.

This clonotype was counted ten times or more. The chain employs TRBV25-1 and TRBJ1-1; 7 bases are a match to TRBD1. Germline values: CDR1 MGHDK, CDR2 SYGVNS. This CDR3 region has 13 residues. The ends lost 4 bases at V and 9 bases at J; junction bases unmatched: 8. CDR3 coding DNA: TGTGCCAGCAGTGGCAGGGGGACTGAAAAAGCTTTCTTT. Residues: CASSGRGTEKAFF. Variable domain in full (rest from reference TRBV25-1 and TRBJ1-1): EADIYQTPRYLVIGTGKKITLECSQTMGHDKMYWYQQDPGMELHLIHYSYGVNSTEKGDLSSESTVSRIRTEHFPLTLESARPSHTSQYLCASSGRGTEKAFFGQGTRLTVV.

This clonotype was counted ten times or more. V and J are TRBV6-1 and TRBJ2-7, with D possibly matching TRBD1 (6 bases). The CDR3 runs 15 residues. Germline V gene sequence: CDR1 MNHNS, CDR2 SASEGT. V lost 6 bases and J 3 bases, leaving 18 bases between the germline ends. The CDR3 DNA sequence: TGTGCCAGCAGGCCGCTCCAGGGGTCGGGCTACGAGCAGTACTTC. Protein sequence: CASRPLQGSGYEQYF.

This clonotype was counted many times. The genes are TRBV27 and TRBJ1-2; TRBD1 aligns across 7 bases. The germline V gene encodes CDR1 MNHEY and CDR2 SMNVEV (reference sequence). V lost 6 bases and J lost 4; bases outside the gene matches: 14. This CDR3 contains 16 residues. CDR3 nucleotide sequence: TGTGCCAGCAGCCCAAAGATCAACAGGGGACTCTATGGCTACACCTTC. Translated: CASSPKINRGLYGYTF.

This clonotype has a count of ten or more. V and J are TRBV12-3 or TRBV12-4 and TRBJ2-3, with 12 bases identical to TRBD2. The CDR3 covers 14 residues. V lost 6 bases, J lost 8 bases, and 6 bases stayed unmatched. The chain's CDR3 is CASRTSGGTRTQYF. Written as DNA, the CDR3 is TGTGCCAGCAGGACTAGCGGGGGTACGCGTACGCAGTATTTT.

V and J are TRBV5-1 and TRBJ1-6; D gene uncertain. Trimming removed 3 bases from V and 10 bases from J, with 8 bases in between. This CDR3 has 12 amino acids. Germline V lookup: CDR1 SGHRS, CDR2 YFSETQ. DNA of the CDR3: TGCGCCAGCAGCTCCGGGGAATCACCCCTCCACTTT. Translating gives CASSSGESPLHF.

To note about this clonotype: One end of the junction is discordant with germline, which a read error may explain. The chain links TRBV6-6 to TRBJ1-1, with TRBD1 as a possible D gene (5 bases). Germline loops: CDR1 MNHNY, CDR2 SVGAGI (reference sequence). CDR3 length equals 18 residues. CDR3 in DNA: TGTGCCAGCAGTTACTCGATTTCCTCCCAGGGAATTGGCACTGGAGCTTTCTTT. It is translated as CASSYSISSQGIGTGAFF.

Ten or more counts support this clonotype. The chain recombines TRBV6-1 with TRBJ1-1; D is possibly TRBD1 (6 bases). The ends were cut back, 7 bases at V and 1 base at J, with 13 bases in the middle. Germline V gives CDR1 MNHNS, CDR2 SASEGT. This CDR3 region has 14 residues. The DNA of the CDR3 is TGTGCCAGCATCGAGGACAGAGAGAACACTGAAGCTTTCTTT. It translates to CASIEDRENTEAFF.

This clonotype was detected ten times or more. This sequence joins TRBV2 and TRBJ2-1; D perhaps matches TRBD2 (5 bases). Germline values: CDR1 SNHLY, CDR2 FYNNEI. The CDR3 has 16 residues. With 0 bases removed from V and 7 bases from J, the gap between germline ends came to 16 bases. The CDR3 reads CASSEARRLSVNEQFF. The CDR3 region has the DNA TGTGCCAGCAGTGAAGCGAGGAGGTTGTCGGTTAATGAGCAGTTCTTC. The full variable domain, its missing parts supplied by reference TRBV2 and TRBJ2-1, is EPEVTQTPSHQVTQMGQEVILRCVPISNHLYFYWYRQILGQKVEFLVSFYNNEISEKSEIFDDQFSVERPDGSNFTLKIRSTKLEDSAMYFCASSEARRLSVNEQFFGPGTRLTVL.

In its sample, this clonotype was seen a few times. The V gene is TRBV4-1, the J gene TRBJ2-5; TRBD1 or TRBD2 may be the D gene (6 bases each). Trimming removed 1 base at V and 2 bases at J, with 17 bases between. From germline, CDR1 is MGHRA and CDR2 YSYEKL. The CDR3 length is 17 residues. The DNA for the CDR3 is TGCGCCAGCAGCCAAGTGGTTGAGGGGGGCTGGCAAGAGACCCAGTACTTC. This sequence encodes CASSQVVEGGWQETQYF.

V and J are TRBV19 and TRBJ2-3, with D perhaps matching TRBD2 (6 bases). Germline assignment: CDR1 LNHDA and CDR2 SQIVND (reference sequence). Deletions cut 4 bases from V and 5 bases from J, with 16 bases between. The CDR3 consists of 15 residues. The CDR3 sequence: CASSTPEPGGDTQYF. The CDR3 nucleotides are TGTGCCAGTAGTACACCAGAGCCCGGGGGAGATACGCAGTATTTT.

Of note for this clonotype: A read error likely explains this, since a far larger clone differs by one base. V and J are TRBV7-3 and TRBJ2-1, with 9 nucleotides matching TRBD1. The DNA end is more similar to TRBJ2-5, so the J call may be wrong. The CDR3 has 14 residues. Germline CDR1 is SGHTA and CDR2 is FQGTGA. CDR3 sequence reads: CASSSTGGQETQYF. The CDR3 DNA reads TGTGCCAGCAGCTCGACAGGGGGCCAAGAGACCCAGTACTTC.